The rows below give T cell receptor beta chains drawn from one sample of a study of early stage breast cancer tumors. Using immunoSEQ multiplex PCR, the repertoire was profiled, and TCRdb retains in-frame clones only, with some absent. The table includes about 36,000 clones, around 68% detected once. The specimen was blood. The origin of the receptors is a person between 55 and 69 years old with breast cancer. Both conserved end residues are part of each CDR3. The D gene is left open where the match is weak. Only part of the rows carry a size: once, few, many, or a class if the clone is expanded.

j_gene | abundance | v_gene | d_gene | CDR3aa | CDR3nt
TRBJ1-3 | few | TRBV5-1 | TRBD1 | CASSREGASGNTIYF | TGCGCCAGCAGCCGGGAGGGGGCCTCTGGAAACACCATATATTTT
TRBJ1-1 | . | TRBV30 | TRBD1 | CAWSAGTGPTEAFF | TGTGCCTGGAGTGCCGGGACAGGGCCCACTGAAGCTTTCTTT
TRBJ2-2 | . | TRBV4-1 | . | CASSQRTLTGELFF | TGCGCCAGCAGCCAACGGACTCTCACCGGGGAGCTGTTTTTT
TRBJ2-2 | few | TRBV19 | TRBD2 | CASSVGLADTGELFF | TGTGCCAGTAGTGTGGGACTAGCGGACACCGGGGAGCTGTTTTTT
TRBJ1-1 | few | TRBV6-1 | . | CASSGGPGEAFF | TGTGCCAGCAGTGGGGGACCGGGTGAAGCTTTCTTT
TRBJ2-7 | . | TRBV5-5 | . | CASSLQGAYEQYF | TGTGCCAGCAGCTTGCAAGGGGCCTACGAGCAGTACTTC
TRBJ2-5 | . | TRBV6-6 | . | CASKGGAQETQYF | TGTGCCAGCAAAGGGGGGGCCCAGGAGACCCAGTACTTC
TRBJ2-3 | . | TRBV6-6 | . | CASSYSAEGGTDTQYF | TGTGCCAGCAGTTACTCCGCGGAGGGGGGCACAGATACGCAGTATTTT
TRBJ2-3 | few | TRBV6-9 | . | CASSGDSDADTQYF | TGTGCCAGCAGTGGCGACTCCGATGCGGATACGCAGTATTTT
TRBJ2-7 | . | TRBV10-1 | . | CASITGVDEQYF | TGCGCCAGCATCACGGGGGTTGACGAGCAGTACTTC
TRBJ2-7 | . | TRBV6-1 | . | CASSESWGYEQYF | TGTGCCAGCAGTGAAAGTTGGGGCTACGAGCAGTACTTC
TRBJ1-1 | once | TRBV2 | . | CASSEVPGRDTEAFF | TGTGCCAGCAGTGAAGTCCCAGGGAGGGACACTGAAGCTTTCTTT
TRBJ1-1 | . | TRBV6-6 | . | CASSFGRGGLEAFF | TGTGCCAGCAGTTTCGGGCGGGGAGGCCTCGAAGCTTTCTTT
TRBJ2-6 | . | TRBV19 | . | CASSTLRGVSSGANVLTF | TGTGCCAGTAGTACCCTCAGGGGCGTAAGCTCTGGGGCCAACGTCCTGACTTTC
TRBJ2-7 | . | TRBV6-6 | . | CASSKGTNYEQYF | TGTGCCAGCAGTAAAGGGACAAACTACGAGCAGTACTTC
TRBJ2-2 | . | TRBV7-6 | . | CASSLAGRATGELFF | TGTGCCAGCAGCTTAGCAGGCCGGGCCACCGGGGAGCTGTTTTTT
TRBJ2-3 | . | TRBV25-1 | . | CASSAYTDTQYF | TGTGCCAGCAGTGCCTACACAGATACGCAGTATTTT
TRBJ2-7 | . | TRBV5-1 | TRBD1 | CASSFGTGAYEQYF | TGTGCCAGCAGCTTCGGGACAGGTGCCTACGAGCAGTACTTC
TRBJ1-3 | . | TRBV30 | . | CAWRIQGGGNTIYF | TGTGCCTGGAGGATACAGGGCGGGGGAAACACCATATATTTT
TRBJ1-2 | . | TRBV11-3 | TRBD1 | CASRDRGGNGYTF | TGTGCCAGCAGGGACAGGGGCGGGAATGGCTACACCTTC
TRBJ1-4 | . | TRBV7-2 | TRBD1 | CASSQQYRQGINEKLFF | TGTGCCAGCAGCCAACAGTACCGACAGGGCATTAATGAAAAACTGTTTTTT
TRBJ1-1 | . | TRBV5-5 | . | CASSLEGRLGTEAFF | TGTGCCAGCAGCTTGGAGGGGAGACTGGGTACTGAAGCTTTCTTT
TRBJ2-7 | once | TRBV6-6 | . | CASSRDRESVSYEQYF | TGTGCCAGCAGTAGAGATCGGGAATCTGTTTCCTACGAGCAGTACTTC
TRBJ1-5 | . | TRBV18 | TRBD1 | CASSPPGQVGPQHF | TGTGCCAGCTCACCCCCGGGACAGGTGGGTCCCCAGCATTTT
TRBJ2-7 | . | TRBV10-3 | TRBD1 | CAISDYVRGQTYEQYF | TGTGCCATCAGTGACTATGTTAGGGGACAGACCTACGAGCAGTACTTC
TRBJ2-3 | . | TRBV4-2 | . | CASSQGQSLDTQYF | TGTGCCAGCAGCCAGGGGCAGTCCTTAGATACGCAGTATTTT